The 15 T cell receptor beta chains below come from one sample, sequenced in a study of T cell changes during pregnancy in multiple sclerosis. This table comes from immunoSEQ multiplex PCR, and its TCRdb copy is limited to in-frame clones, with some not included. The data contain 78,000 or so clones, 92% of them singletons. The sample in question was peripheral blood, obtained before pregnancy. These receptors originate from a female donor with multiple sclerosis, enrolled in a pregnancy study.

This sequence joins TRBV18 and TRBJ2-7; D is perhaps TRBD2 (6 bases). From germline, CDR1 is KGHSH and CDR2 LQKENI. V lost 3 bases and J 3 bases, leaving 15 bases between the germline ends. The CDR3 runs 15 residues. This CDR3 reads CASSPEGLPSYEQYF. The CDR3, as DNA: TGTGCCAGCTCACCGGAGGGACTCCCTAGCTACGAGCAGTACTTC. The complete variable domain, with remaining parts taken from reference TRBV18 and TRBJ2-7, reads NAGVMQNPRHLVRRRGQEARLRCSPMKGHSHVYWYRQLPEEGLKFMVYLQKENIIDESGMPKERFSAEFPKEGPSILRIQQVVRGDSAAYFCASSPEGLPSYEQYFGPGTRLTVT.

The rearrangement uses TRBV23-1 and TRBJ2-7; 8 positions agree with TRBD1. TRBV23-1 is marked as an open reading frame, function uncertain. The ends lost 5 bases at V and 9 bases at J; junction bases unmatched: 15. This CDR3 is built from 15 residues. The chain's CDR3 is CASSRQGRPFTAQYF. The CDR3 bases are TGCGCCAGCAGTAGACAGGGGCGGCCCTTTACGGCGCAGTACTTC.

The chain couples TRBV30 to TRBJ2-3, with 13 nucleotides matching TRBD2. From germline, CDR1 is GTSNPN and CDR2 SVGIG (reference sequence). CDR3 size: 14 residues. Trimming cost V 3 bases and J 10 bases; bases outside gene matches: 7. The CDR3 region is CAWRAGTSGASQYF. CDR3 nucleotide sequence: TGTGCCTGGAGGGCCGGGACTAGCGGGGCTTCGCAGTATTTT.

This sequence joins TRBV28 and TRBJ1-5; TRBD1 aligns across 10 bases. The V gene end was trimmed by 6 bases and the J gene end by 2 bases; junction bases not matched to a gene: 4. Germline V gene lookup returns CDR1 MDHEN and CDR2 SYDVKM. CDR3 length: 15 amino acids. DNA of the CDR3: TGTGCCAGCAGGAAAGGGACAGGGGGCAATCAGCCCCAGCATTTT. As protein: CASRKGTGGNQPQHF.

V usage is TRBV29-1 and J usage is TRBJ2-3; a possible D gene is TRBD2 (6 bases). V dropped 5 bases and J dropped 0 bases, with 6 bases sitting between them. Germline CDR1 SQVTM, CDR2 ANQGSEA. The CDR3 has 12 amino acids. The CDR3 bases are TGCAGCGTTCTAGCGAGCACAGATACGCAGTATTTT. This encodes CSVLASTDTQYF.

The gene calls are TRBV5-4 and TRBJ2-7; no reliable D call. Between the trimmed V and J ends, which lost 4 bases and 2 bases, there was a span of 19 bases. This CDR3 has 16 amino acids. Germline CDR1 SGHNT, CDR2 YYREEE (reference sequence). CDR3 sequence: CASSKEYGVPPYEQYF. Here the CDR3 DNA reads TGTGCCAGCAGCAAGGAGTACGGAGTTCCCCCCTACGAGCAGTACTTC.

The CDR3 DNA reads TGTGCCAGCAGTGGGCGGACAGGGGGCGAACAGCCCCAGCATTTT. Protein sequence: CASSGRTGGEQPQHF. J is TRBJ1-5 and V is TRBV2, with TRBD1 matching 11 bases. J was trimmed by 7 bases and V by 4 bases; bases with no gene match: 6. The CDR3 spans 15 residues. Germline CDR1 is SNHLY and CDR2 is FYNNEI.

This clone turned up a few times. The chain employs TRBV19 and TRBJ1-1; TRBD1 matches at 10 bases. Looked up from germline, CDR1 is LNHDA and CDR2 is SQIVND (reference sequence). The CDR3 contains 14 residues. J lost 3 bases, V lost 5 bases, and 3 bases had no gene match. CDR3 coding DNA: TGTGCCAGTAGTGTGACAGGGGGCTACACTGAAGCTTTCTTT. Translating gives CASSVTGGYTEAFF.

This chain uses TRBV5-1 with TRBJ2-7; D may be TRBD2 (6 bases). Trimming took off 2 bases at V and 2 bases at J, with 14 bases between the two ends. Germline assignment: CDR1 SGHRS and CDR2 YFSETQ. CDR3 length equals 15 residues. The DNA for the CDR3 is TGCGCCAGCAGCTTAAAACCGGGACTGACCTACGAGCAGTACTTC. Translating gives CASSLKPGLTYEQYF.

The V call is TRBV28, the J call TRBJ1-5, with 8 positions matching TRBD1. After removal of 5 bases from V and 4 bases from J, the junction contained 10 bases not matched to a gene. CDR1 MDHEN and CDR2 SYDVKM come from the germline V gene. The CDR3 is 16 amino acids. The CDR3 reads CASSRTGNGRNQPQHF. The CDR3 bases are TGTGCCAGCAGTCGGACAGGGAATGGTCGGAATCAGCCCCAGCATTTT.

Written as DNA, the CDR3 is TGTGCCACAGAGCAGGGCGGGGATGAAAAACTGTTTTTT. Protein product: CATEQGGDEKLFF. This chain uses TRBV15 with TRBJ1-4; perhaps TRBD1 as D (5 bases). Germline loops: CDR1 LNHNV, CDR2 YYDKDF (reference sequence). The CDR3 sequence is 13 residues long. Trimming removed 9 bases at V and 6 bases at J, with 14 bases between.

The chain links TRBV10-3 to TRBJ2-3; TRBD2 aligns across 9 bases. V was pared by 6 bases and J by 1 base, with 5 bases of the junction left unmatched. The CDR3 totals 15 residues. The germline V gene has CDR1 ENHRY and CDR2 SYGVKD. DNA for the CDR3: TGTGCCATCAGGCGGGAGGGCCCCGGCACAGATACGCAGTATTTT. Translating gives CAIRREGPGTDTQYF.

The chain carries TRBV7-8 and TRBJ1-5, with a possible D match to TRBD1 (6 bases). V gave up 5 bases and J gave up 2 bases, with 19 bases separating them. Per the germline V gene, CDR1 is SGHVS and CDR2 is FQNEAQ. The length of the CDR3 is 17 residues. CDR3 DNA sequence: TGTGCCAGCAGCCCCTTCTTACAGGGAGGGGGCAATCAGCCCCAGCATTTT. This gives the protein CASSPFLQGGGNQPQHF.

The genes are TRBV6-6 and TRBJ2-3; 9 bases align to TRBD1. J lost 2 bases, V lost 6 bases, and 3 bases had no gene match. Germline-derived CDR1 and CDR2 are MNHNY and SVGAGI (reference sequence). The CDR3 consists of 14 residues. The CDR3 DNA sequence: TGTGCCAGCAGAGGACAGGGGCACACAGATACGCAGTATTTT. This encodes CASRGQGHTDTQYF.

J is TRBJ2-2 and V is TRBV5-4; 10 bases align to TRBD2. With V trimmed by 0 bases and J by 5 bases, 7 bases remained unmatched. This CDR3 comprises 17 residues. Germline CDR1 is SGHNT and CDR2 is YYREEE (reference sequence). CDR3 in DNA: TGTGCCAGCAGCTTGGGTGGTAGCGGGAGGCCGACCGGGGAGCTGTTTTTT. It codes for CASSLGGSGRPTGELFF.